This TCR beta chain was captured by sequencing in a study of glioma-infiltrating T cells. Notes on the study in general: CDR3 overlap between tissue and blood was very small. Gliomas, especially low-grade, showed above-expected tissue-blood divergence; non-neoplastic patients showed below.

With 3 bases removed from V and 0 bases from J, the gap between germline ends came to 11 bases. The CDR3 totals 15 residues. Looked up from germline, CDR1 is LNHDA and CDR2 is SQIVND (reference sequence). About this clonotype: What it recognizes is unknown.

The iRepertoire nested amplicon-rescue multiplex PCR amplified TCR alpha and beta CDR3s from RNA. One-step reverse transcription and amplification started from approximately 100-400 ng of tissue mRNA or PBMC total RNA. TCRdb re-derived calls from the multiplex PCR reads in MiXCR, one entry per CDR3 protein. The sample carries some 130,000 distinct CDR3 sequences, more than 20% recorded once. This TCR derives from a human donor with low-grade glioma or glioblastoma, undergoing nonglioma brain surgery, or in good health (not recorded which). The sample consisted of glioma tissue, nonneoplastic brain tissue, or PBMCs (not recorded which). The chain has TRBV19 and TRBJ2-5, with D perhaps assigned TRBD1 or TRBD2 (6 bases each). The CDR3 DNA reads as TGTGCCAGTAGTATGGGGGCGGGGTACCAAGAGACCCAGTACTTC. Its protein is CASSMGAGYQETQYF.